The 9 T cell receptor beta chains in this list originate from one sample, sequenced in a study of cytotoxic CD8 clonotypes in ibrutinib-treated CLL. Repertoires were generated with immunoSEQ multiplex PCR, while TCRdb's copy carries only in-frame clones and drops some. The data contain some 130,000 clones, 80% to 90% of them singletons. Material: PBMCs, obtained after 24 months of ibrutinib treatment. The receptors come from a human donor with chronic lymphocytic leukemia.

DNA of the CDR3: TGTGCCAGCAGCTCCCACACGGACTACGAGCAGTACTTC. Translated, it gives CASSSHTDYEQYF. The V gene is TRBV7-2, the J gene TRBJ2-7; D gene unclear. Trimming took off 4 bases at V and 3 bases at J, with 10 bases between the two ends. There are 13 residues in the CDR3. Germline V CDR1 and CDR2: SGHTA, FQGNSA.

The chain joins TRBV28 to TRBJ1-3; D is unclear. The CDR3 totals 14 residues. The V gene's germline CDR1 is MDHEN and CDR2 SYDVKM. The V end lost 5 bases, the J end lost 2 bases, and 10 bases lay between the germline ends. The CDR3: CASSPPSTGNTIYF. The CDR3 DNA follows: TGTGCCAGCAGTCCCCCCTCTACTGGAAACACCATATATTTT. Full variable domain (outside the CDR3, taken from reference TRBV28 and TRBJ1-3): DVKVTQSSRYLVKRTGEKVFLECVQDMDHENMFWYRQDPGLGLRLIYFSYDVKMKEKGDIPEGYSVSREKKERFSLILESASTNQTSMYLCASSPPSTGNTIYFGEGSWLTVV.

The CDR3 region has the DNA TGTGCCAGTCGACCCACAGGGAGGGGAGAGACCCAGTACTTC. Its translation: CASRPTGRGETQYF. V usage is TRBV19 and J usage is TRBJ2-5, with D perhaps TRBD2 (7 bases). The CDR3 covers 14 residues. V lost 8 bases and J lost 4, with 17 bases in between. The germline V gene has CDR1 LNHDA and CDR2 SQIVND (reference sequence).

The chain carries TRBV4-1 and TRBJ2-3, with a possible D match to TRBD1 (6 bases). The V end was cut by 0 bases, the J end by 9 bases, with 10 bases between. The CDR3 has 13 residues. CDR1 is MGHRA, CDR2 YSYEKL, per germline. Here the CDR3 reads CASSQDLQGTQYF. For the CDR3, the DNA is TGCGCCAGCAGCCAAGATCTACAGGGAACGCAGTATTTT.

The CDR3 bases are TGTGCCAGCAGTTGGCTACGGACAGCAAGCGGCTCTGGAAACACCATATATTTT. This encodes CASSWLRTASGSGNTIYF. The chain is built from TRBV28 and TRBJ1-3; a possible D gene is TRBD1 (6 bases). V was pared by 4 bases and J by 0 bases, with 19 bases between. Looked up from germline, CDR1 is MDHEN and CDR2 is SYDVKM. This CDR3 is 18 amino acids long. Full variable domain (remainder filled in from reference TRBV28 and TRBJ1-3): DVKVTQSSRYLVKRTGEKVFLECVQDMDHENMFWYRQDPGLGLRLIYFSYDVKMKEKGDIPEGYSVSREKKERFSLILESASTNQTSMYLCASSWLRTASGSGNTIYFGEGSWLTVV.

CDR3: CAIRRDRGFETQYF. CDR3 coding DNA: TGTGCCATCAGACGGGACAGGGGGTTCGAGACCCAGTACTTC. The chain carries TRBV10-3 and TRBJ2-5, with TRBD1 matching 11 bases. With 6 bases clipped from V and 5 bases from J, the junction kept 5 bases outside the gene matches. The CDR3 is 14 amino acids. Looked up from germline, CDR1 is ENHRY and CDR2 is SYGVKD.

This clone has just one count. The CDR3 DNA is TGTGCCAGCAGTTTGAGGGAGGGCACAGATACGCAGTATTTT. This translates into CASSLREGTDTQYF. The rearrangement uses TRBV27 and TRBJ2-3; weak D call: TRBD2 (6 bases). V was shortened by 3 bases and J by 1 base, with 8 bases between the two germline ends. Germline CDR1 and CDR2: MNHEY and SMNVEV (reference sequence). The CDR3 is 14 amino acids.

The rearrangement joins TRBV4-2 to TRBJ2-7, with D possibly TRBD2 on 5 matching bases. Germline-derived CDR1 and CDR2 are LGHNA and YNFKEQ. This CDR3 contains 15 residues. Deletions cut 0 bases from V and 7 bases from J, with 16 bases between. CDR3 sequence reads: CASSQDQTRGGEQYF. The CDR3 DNA reads as TGTGCCAGCAGCCAAGATCAGACCCGGGGTGGGGAGCAGTACTTC.

The chain recombines TRBV18 with TRBJ1-4, with 7 bases matching TRBD1. Germline V lookup: CDR1 KGHSH, CDR2 LQKENI. The CDR3 has 15 amino acids. V dropped 2 bases and J dropped 6; count of bases not matched to a gene: 6. For the CDR3, the DNA is TGTGCCAGCTCACCATACAGGGGTGGGGATGAAAAACTGTTTTTT. Its translation is CASSPYRGGDEKLFF. The whole variable domain, remainder taken from reference TRBV18 and TRBJ1-4, is NAGVMQNPRHLVRRRGQEARLRCSPMKGHSHVYWYRQLPEEGLKFMVYLQKENIIDESGMPKERFSAEFPKEGPSILRIQQVVRGDSAAYFCASSPYRGGDEKLFFGSGTQLSVL.